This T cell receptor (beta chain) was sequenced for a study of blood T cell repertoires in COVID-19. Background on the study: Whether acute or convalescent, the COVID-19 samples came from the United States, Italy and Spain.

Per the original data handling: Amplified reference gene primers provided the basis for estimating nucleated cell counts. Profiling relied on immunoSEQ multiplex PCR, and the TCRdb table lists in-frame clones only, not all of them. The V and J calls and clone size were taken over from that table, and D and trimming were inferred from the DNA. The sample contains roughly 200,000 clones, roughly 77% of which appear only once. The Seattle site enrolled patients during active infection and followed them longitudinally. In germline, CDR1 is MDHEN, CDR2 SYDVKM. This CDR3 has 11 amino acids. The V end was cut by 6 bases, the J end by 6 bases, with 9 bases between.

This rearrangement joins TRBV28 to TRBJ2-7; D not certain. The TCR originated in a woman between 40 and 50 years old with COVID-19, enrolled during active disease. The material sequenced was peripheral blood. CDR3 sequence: CASSPESEQYF. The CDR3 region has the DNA TGTGCCAGCAGCCCCGAGTCCGAGCAGTACTTC.